A selection of T cell receptor beta chains follows, all from one sample in a study of CD8 T cells in ankylosing spondylitis. TCRdb re-called the 5' RACE reads with MiXCR, one entry per CDR3 protein. The table shows around 250,000 distinct CDR3 sequences, with over 8.5% occurring only once. What was sequenced was blood, either unsorted or a sorted T cell fraction (not recorded which). The receptors here all came from a male donor with ankylosing spondylitis or in good health (not recorded which). CDR3s include the opening cysteine and the closing phenylalanine or tryptophan. D genes are given only for firm matches. For some rows the clone size is stated as once, few or many, or as a class when expanded; others skip it.

many TRBJ2-7 TRBD2 TRBV6-5 CASSYRVAGGSPYEQYF TGTGCCAGCAGTTACAGGGTAGCGGGAGGCTCACCCTACGAGCAGTACTTC
once TRBJ2-1 NA TRBV24-1 CATSGTPYNEQFF TGTGCCACCAGCGGGACACCATACAATGAGCAGTTCTTC
NA TRBJ2-4 TRBD2 TRBV5-1 CASSPFLAGGEGAKNIQYF TGCGCCAGCAGCCCCTTTCTAGCGGGGGGTGAAGGAGCCAAAAACATTCAGTACTTC
NA TRBJ2-6 NA TRBV7-9 CANPTALSGANVLTF TGTGCCAACCCGACGGCTTTATCTGGGGCCAACGTCCTGACTTTC
NA TRBJ2-7 TRBD1 TRBV7-9 CASSVRDSPYEQYF TGTGCCAGCAGCGTCCGGGACAGCCCCTACGAGCAGTACTTC
many TRBJ2-2 TRBD1 TRBV12-3/TRBV12-4 CASSVYDRGGELFF TGTGCCAGCAGTGTATACGACAGGGGCGGGGAGCTGTTTTTT
few TRBJ1-5 NA TRBV6-5 CASSRVGNQPQHF TGTGCCAGCAGTCGTGTAGGCAATCAGCCCCAGCATTTT
many TRBJ2-3 TRBD2 TRBV2 CASTAGGPEVTDTQYF TGTGCCAGCACGGCGGGAGGCCCGGAGGTCACAGATACGCAGTATTTT
many TRBJ2-5 NA TRBV3-1 CASSQSYGGAETQYF TGTGCCAGCAGCCAATCTTACGGGGGCGCAGAGACCCAGTACTTC
NA TRBJ2-7 NA TRBV3-1 CASSQDLGQREQYF TGTGCCAGCAGCCAAGATCTAGGGCAGCGCGAGCAGTACTTC
NA TRBJ2-1 NA TRBV11-2 CASSLGTFYNEQFF TGTGCCAGCAGCTTAGGCACTTTCTACAATGAGCAGTTCTTC
many TRBJ2-5 NA TRBV7-7 CASSLYGMGETQYF TGTGCCAGCAGCTTGTATGGGATGGGGGAGACCCAGTACTTC
many TRBJ2-7 TRBD1 TRBV5-1 CASRLGDRAYEQYF TGCGCCAGCAGACTTGGGGACAGGGCCTACGAGCAGTACTTC
many TRBJ2-3 TRBD2 TRBV12-3/TRBV12-4 CASSLAVAGPFTDTQYF TGTGCCAGCAGTTTGGCCGTAGCGGGACCCTTCACAGATACGCAGTATTTT
many TRBJ1-5 TRBD1 TRBV25-1 CASGEPGTANQPQHF TGTGCCAGCGGTGAGCCCGGGACAGCTAATCAGCCCCAGCATTTT
many TRBJ1-5 NA TRBV20-1 CSARDPGASGQPQHF TGCAGTGCTAGAGATCCGGGGGCCTCGGGTCAGCCCCAGCATTTT
NA TRBJ1-1 NA TRBV5-1 CASSGSEPLNTEAFF TGCGCCAGCAGCGGTTCCGAGCCCCTGAACACTGAAGCTTTCTTT
many TRBJ1-2 TRBD1 TRBV5-1 CASSPTGPNGYTF TGCGCCAGCAGCCCGACAGGGCCAAATGGCTACACCTTC
few TRBJ1-2 NA TRBV4-1 CASSPRLPRSEGYTF TGCGCCAGCAGCCCACGACTACCCAGGTCGGAAGGCTACACCTTC
NA TRBJ2-7 TRBD1 TRBV12-3/TRBV12-4 CASRGQGGDEQYF TGTGCCAGCAGGGGACAGGGTGGGGACGAGCAGTACTTC